The following is a T cell receptor beta chain sequence with its context. What this receptor recognizes is not known. No per-base quality is available; no much larger clone lies one base away. This sample stems from a study of cytomegalovirus exposure and HLA in healthy donors listed by TCRdb under 2017. Regarding the research as a whole: In an earlier analysis of some 550 of the donors, 250 to 350 Gb of sequence data and 95 million to 130 million unique TCR beta sequences from roughly 180 million T cells were reported. An early release that covered roughly 600 HLA-typed donors contained around 330 gigabases of sequencing data and 70 million to 100 million unique TCR sequences. Of the roughly 390 genotyped donors, about 80% fell in the genetic ancestry cluster associated with self-reported Caucasian donors. The study aimed to test whether signatures of past pathogen exposure could be identified by cataloging public T cell receptors. The study profiled the T cell repertoires of 550 to 700 subjects by immunosequencing and related them to cytomegalovirus serostatus. Along with the approximately 620-subject first cohort, a separate validation cohort of 120 different subjects was used. The study combined high-throughput TCR immunosequencing, statistical association of individual TCRs with disease status, and machine learning to predict cytomegalovirus infection status. A later analysis re-analyzed previously published TCR beta repertoires from roughly 600 donors and added high-resolution HLA genotyping to study TCR occurrence patterns. In the later analysis, no new phenotypic data were used to find candidate immune exposures; instead, reliance was placed on TCR beta sequences and their occurrence across donors. To decide whether each TCR beta V gene segment behaved as functional or pseudogenic, an earlier analysis of fewer than 750 of the donors relied on high-throughput TCR beta sequencing. Donor age, sex, ethnicity and CMV serostatus were collected together with the repertoire data. A later genetic analysis used genome-wide SNP genotypes for about three fifths of the 666 donors, treating that subset as a discovery cohort. Every discovery cohort repertoire had been produced on one sequencing platform. Both class I and class II loci were covered by HLA typing, at four-digit resolution. Typing coverage differed by locus: A, B, C, DRB1 and DQB1 were typed in roughly 620-640 donors, DQA1 in about 500, DPA1 in some 610, and DPB1 in approximately 450. Because of strong linkage in the cohort, 5 or 6 DR-DQ haplotypes were treated as single units for association and clustering. Among about 370 genotyped donors of the cohort, an average of roughly 230,000 unique TCR beta nucleotide sequences was sequenced per donor, of which about 18% were non-productive.

The paper's findings and limits, for the study overall: Most TCR sequences were observed very rarely across donors, whereas some public TCRs were present in many individuals. The study listed 150 to 200 TCR beta chains as associated with cytomegalovirus. Cytomegalovirus status was reported to be diagnosed by the classifier with high specificity and sensitivity in both the original and validation cohorts. In a later analysis, some 17,000 TCR beta sequences were associated with specific HLA alleles at a false discovery rate of 0.05. In an earlier analysis of some 550 of the donors, most TCR beta V segments were observed in productive rearrangements about 90% or about 30% of the time, broadly matching IMGT annotations. Presence/absence analyses assumed roughly uniform sequencing depth across donors, an assumption that may not hold. About 17 rarely observed V segments, including chromosome 9 orphons, were excluded from the earlier analysis of a few hundred of the donors because counts were too low. A further reported finding was that TCR beta sequences accurately predicted the HLA-A and HLA-B alleles for most subjects in the first cohort. In a later analysis, HLA-associated TCR beta chains were found to be more clonally expanded and to have lower generation probabilities than equally common non-associated chains. The cohort was sequenced for TCR beta chains only, and without alpha or paired-chain data the features that could be detected were limited. The authors suggested that the approach could potentially be generalized to other disease states and immunological phenotypes. The 87-base-pair reads could not distinguish some IMGT-functional V segments, including TRBV6-2 and TRBV6-3, so those segments were excluded. According to a later analysis, parvovirus B19, influenza, CMV and Epstein-Barr virus appeared linked to several top co-occurrence clusters. HLA typing was unavailable for some donors at each locus, so association tests used only the typed subset. An association between a missense DCLRE1C variant and V-gene and J-gene trimming of TCR beta chains was found in a later genetic analysis and replicated in an independent cohort. In vitro tests confirmed that a few of the cytomegalovirus-associated TCR beta chains recognize cytomegalovirus antigens. A cluster of highly shared sequence variants was judged likely to represent a technical artifact of the sequencing pipeline. Strong co-occurrence of HLA alleles, especially DR and DQ, made assigning TCR associations to individual alleles difficult. Compared with the 666-donor mean, donors in an Asian-associated ancestry cluster had fewer N-insertions in productive TCRs, according to a later genetic analysis. The only immune exposure information available for the cohort was CMV serostatus. In a later analysis, most CMV-associated TCR beta chains were found to appear HLA-restricted, with HLA associations seemingly driven largely by CMV exposure. Correlated functional status among segregating V segments might be attributable to linkage disequilibrium, but an unknown experimental factor could not be ruled out. According to a later analysis, TCR association rates differed among HLA loci, with DRB1 alleles showing the most associated TCRs and HLA-C alleles showing the fewest.

In total, about 650 healthy bone marrow donors made up the cohort. At the time of sampling, every cohort member was nominally healthy, though immune exposures that went unrecorded were likely present. CMV serostatus was positive for about 290 and negative for about half of the roughly 700 cohort members, and was not recorded for this donor. Every donor gave a peripheral blood sample, and the peripheral blood mononuclear cells from that sample were used for TCR beta sequencing. The Qiagen DNeasy Blood Extraction Kit was used to extract genomic DNA from the blood cell samples. The CDR3 starts with the cysteine, ends with the phenylalanine, and has 19 residues. Only the CDR3 portion is preserved as DNA: 57 bases, with reading frame beginning at the first base. As encoded in the germline V gene, CDR1 is SGDLS while CDR2 is YYNGEE. Unmatched junction bases come to 27, with V trimmed by 10 bases and J by 4 bases.

Receptor amplification or capture employed the immunoSEQ multiplex PCR assay. A mixture of 60 forward primers for TCR Vbeta segments and 13 reverse primers for TCR Jbeta segments was used in the multiplex PCR. A multiplex PCR assay on genomic DNA amplified the CDR3 region of rearranged TCR beta genes. The Illumina HiSeq System was used to sequence the amplified TCR beta libraries as 87-base-pair reads. As for how the authors treated the data: In a later analysis, tens of millions of unique TCR beta chains were counted across the approximately 640 repertoires, and around 10 million of these chains were shared by at least two donors. A nearest-neighbor algorithm error-corrected the raw reads and collapsed the reads into unique sequences, merging closely related sequences to remove PCR and sequencing errors. To assign V, D and J gene segments, CDR3 sequences were aligned to IMGT reference sequences. For a sequence to be retained, a match of at least six nucleotides to both a V gene segment and a J gene segment was required. A rearrangement counted as productive if the CDR3 had no stop codons and remained in frame with V and J, and every other rearrangement counted as non-productive. CDR3 was defined according to IMGT convention as the region running from the second conserved V-encoded cysteine to the conserved J-encoded phenylalanine. Sequences without an unambiguous match to a single V gene segment were excluded from the earlier analysis of a few hundred of the donors. An earlier analysis of several hundred of the donors called V segments functional above 56.7% productive rearrangements and segregating when the between-donor standard deviation exceeded 5%. A statistical classification framework was built to diagnose cytomegalovirus status from the catalog of TCR beta chain sequences. In a later analysis, V and J genes were assigned by comparing TCR nucleotide sequences against IMGT/GENE-DB human TR gene sequences. Using the TCRdist pipeline, a later analysis assigned CDR3 sequences along with most-parsimonious VDJ recombination scenarios. In a later analysis, each TCR beta chain was defined by its CDR3 amino acid sequence together with its V-gene family, and reads without a unique V-gene family were excluded. A later analysis removed 592 highly shared, low-generation-probability nucleotide sequences to deal with suspected cross-contamination and a sequencing artifact. In a later analysis, a clonal expansion index for each public chain was calculated from normalized within-repertoire ranks of inferred template counts. Generation probabilities in a later analysis came from a VDJ recombination model fitted to out-of-frame rearrangements, and those results were checked against IGoR. In a later analysis, TCR-TCR, TCR-HLA and TCR-CMV co-occurrence was scored with hypergeometric tests, and a repertoire-size bias correction was applied to TCR pairs. A later analysis estimated false discovery rates by permuting HLA or CMV assignments 20 times. In a later analysis, co-occurring TCRs were grouped using DBSCAN, with TCRdist sequence similarity added in when clustering inside HLA-allele-positive subsets. Co-occurrence clustering excluded repertoires with fewer than 30,000 or more than 120,000 public chains, plus five with anomalous nucleotide sharing. TCRdb provides this immuneACCESS table in a form limited to in-frame rearrangements. Some clones are lacking; in checked studies, under half of them reflect an unresolved V gene, and why the rest are absent is not known. That table furnishes V, J and clone size, whereas the DNA furnished D and trimming. The sample table contains 100,000 to 150,000 clones; only one count was recorded for around 80% of them. The leading ten clones occupy approximately 0.93% of the sample.

The sample consisted of PBMCs. The rearrangement combines TRBV9 with TRBJ2-5, with 8 junctional bases fitting TRBD2. This TCR was recovered from a human donor in good health. The DNA sequence reads TGTGCCTCAGCGGCCATTTTATCCGGGGGGGGGCCGGTTCGAGAGACCCAGTACTTC. This gives the protein CASAAILSGGGPVRETQYF.